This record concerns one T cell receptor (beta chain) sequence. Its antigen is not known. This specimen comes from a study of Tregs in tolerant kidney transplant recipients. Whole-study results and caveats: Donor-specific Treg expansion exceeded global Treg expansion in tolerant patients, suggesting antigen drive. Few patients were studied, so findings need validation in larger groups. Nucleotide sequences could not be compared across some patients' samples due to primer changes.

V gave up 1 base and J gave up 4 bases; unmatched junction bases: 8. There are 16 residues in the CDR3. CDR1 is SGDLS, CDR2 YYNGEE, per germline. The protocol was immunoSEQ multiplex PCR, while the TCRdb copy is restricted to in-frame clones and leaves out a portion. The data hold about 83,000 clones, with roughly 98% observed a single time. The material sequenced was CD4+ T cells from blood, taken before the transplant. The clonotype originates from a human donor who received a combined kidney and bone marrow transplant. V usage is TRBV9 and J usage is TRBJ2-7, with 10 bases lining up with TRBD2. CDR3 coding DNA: TGTGCCAGCAGCGTACAAGCGGGGGGGCGGGGTTACGAGCAGTACTTC. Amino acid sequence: CASSVQAGGRGYEQYF.